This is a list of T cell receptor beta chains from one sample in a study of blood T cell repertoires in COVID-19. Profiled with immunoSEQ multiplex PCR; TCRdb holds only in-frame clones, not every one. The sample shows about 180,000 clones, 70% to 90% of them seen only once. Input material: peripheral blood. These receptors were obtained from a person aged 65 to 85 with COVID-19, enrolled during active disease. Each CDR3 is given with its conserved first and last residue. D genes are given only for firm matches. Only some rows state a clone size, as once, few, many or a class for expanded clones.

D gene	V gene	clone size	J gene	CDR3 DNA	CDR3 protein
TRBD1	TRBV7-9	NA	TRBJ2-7	TGTGCCAGCAGCTTAGCCCTCGGCACCGGGACAGGGAACTACGAGCAGTACTTC	CASSLALGTGTGNYEQYF
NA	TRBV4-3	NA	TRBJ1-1	TGCGCCAGCAGCCAAGGATCGGGGGGCACTGAAGCTTTCTTT	CASSQGSGGTEAFF
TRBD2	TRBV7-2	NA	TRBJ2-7	TGTGCCAGCAGCTTAGATAGCGGGAAATACGAGCAGTACTTC	CASSLDSGKYEQYF
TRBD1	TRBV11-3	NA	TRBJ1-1	TGTGCCAGCAGCCCTAGGACAGGACACACTGAAGCTTTCTTT	CASSPRTGHTEAFF
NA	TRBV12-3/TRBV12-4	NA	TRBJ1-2	TGTGCCAGCAGCCCCAGTGGTATCTATGGCTACACCTTC	CASSPSGIYGYTF
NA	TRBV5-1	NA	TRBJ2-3	TGCGCCAGCAGCTTGGTTCGGGGGGCCACAGATACGCAGTATTTT	CASSLVRGATDTQYF
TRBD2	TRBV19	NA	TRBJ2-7	TGTGCCAGTTCTACCGGGACTAGCGGGGGCGAGCAGTACTTC	CASSTGTSGGEQYF
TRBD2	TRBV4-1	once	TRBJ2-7	TGCGCCAGCAGGGGGACTAGCGGGGACTCCTACGAGCAGTACTTC	CASRGTSGDSYEQYF
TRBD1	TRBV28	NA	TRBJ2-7	TGTGCCAGCAGGAAAGCAACAGGGGGCTATTCTACGATCGGGCAGTACTTC	CASRKATGGYSTIGQYF
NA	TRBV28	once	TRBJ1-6	TGTGCCAGCAACACGAAGGCGGAGGAGGGTGGCTCACCCCTCCACTTT	CASNTKAEEGGSPLHF
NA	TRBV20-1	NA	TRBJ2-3	TGCAGTGCTGGAGTGGGCGCGGGGCAGTATTTT	CSAGVGAGQYF
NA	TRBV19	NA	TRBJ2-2	TGTGCCAGTAGATGGCAGGGGGGGAACACCGGGGAGCTGTTTTTT	CASRWQGGNTGELFF
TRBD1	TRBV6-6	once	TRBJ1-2	TGTGCCAGCAGTTATGGGACAGCTAACTATGGCTACACCTTC	CASSYGTANYGYTF
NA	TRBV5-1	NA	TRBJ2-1	TGCGCCAGCAGCTTGGAAGGAGGCGCCTACAATGAGCAGTTCTTC	CASSLEGGAYNEQFF
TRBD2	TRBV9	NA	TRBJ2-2	TGTGCCAGCAGCGTAAGCGGGGCGAACACCGGGGAGCTGTTTTTT	CASSVSGANTGELFF
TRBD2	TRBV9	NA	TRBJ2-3	TGTGCCAGCAGCGTAGGAGGACTAGCGGGTGCGGGGGATACGCAGTATTTT	CASSVGGLAGAGDTQYF
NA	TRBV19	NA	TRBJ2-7	TGTGCCAGTAGGCAGGGGCGGGGGAGCTCCTACGAGCAGTACTTC	CASRQGRGSSYEQYF
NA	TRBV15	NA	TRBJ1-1	TGTGCCACCGCCCCCGGATCCCGGAGAGGGGGGGGGAACACTGAAGCTTTCTTT	CATAPGSRRGGGNTEAFF
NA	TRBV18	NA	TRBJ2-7	TGTGCCAGCTCACCAGAATGGGGGCCCTACGAGCAGTACTTC	CASSPEWGPYEQYF
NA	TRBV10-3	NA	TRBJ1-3	TGTGCCATCAGTGAGGGCGATGGCGGTGGAAACACCATATATTTT	CAISEGDGGGNTIYF
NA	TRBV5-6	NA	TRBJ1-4	TGTGCCAGCAGCTTGGGACAATCCCTTAATGAAAAACTGTTTTTT	CASSLGQSLNEKLFF
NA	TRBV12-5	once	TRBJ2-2	TGTGCTAGTGGCTACAACCCCGGGACTCCCGGGACCGGGGAGCTGTTTTTT	CASGYNPGTPGTGELFF
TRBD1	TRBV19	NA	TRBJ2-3	TGTGCCAGTAGTAACACCGGGACAGGGGTAGATACGCAGTATTTT	CASSNTGTGVDTQYF